The sequence of this T cell receptor beta chain was determined in a study of human T cells and chemical hapten exposure. Losses at the gene ends were 5 bases for V and 2 bases for J; bases not matched to a gene: 10. The CDR3 covers 16 residues. The V gene's germline CDR1 is SGHTA and CDR2 FQGNSA. Study processing details: A per-sample median of around 100,000 TCRs was observed, with a range of 23,224 to 690,600. Each CDR3 protein is one row after TCRdb ran MiXCR on the RACE reads. What appears here as the V and J calls and clone size reflects TCRdb's work, not the paper's. The table has a few hundred thousand distinct CDR3 sequences, about 6% seen once. This clonotype was detected a few times. This sample's time point: patch test 2, 6 weeks after DPC sensitization. Stated treatment: therapeutic diphenylcyclopropenone sensitization with weekly scalp DPC.

V is TRBV7-2 and J is TRBJ2-5, with TRBD2 matching 8 bases. This TCR came from a woman aged 18-29 years with alopecia areata. Some clones in this sample may be carry-over from other donors' samples. The material sequenced was whole blood, taken in connection with sensitization to the hapten diphenylcyclopropenone (DPC). In DNA, the CDR3 is TGTGCCAGCAGCCCCGCCAGGGCTAGCGGGCAAGAGACCCAGTACTTC. This codes for CASSPARASGQETQYF.